One sample yielded the 23 T cell receptor beta chains listed below, sequenced in a study of vaccination effects on CD4 cells after COVID-19. No antigen has been identified for these receptors. Researchers isolated CD4+ T cells once approximately eleven days of culture had elapsed. Vaccination of participants consisted of two doses of either the BNT162b2 or mRNA-1273 vaccine. Here immunoSEQ multiplex PCR was the method, and the copy in TCRdb shows in-frame clones only, minus some. The profile covers about 45,000 clones, with 72% appearing a single time and roughly 9.7% taken by the ten largest. The sequencing used CD4+ T cells from PBMCs cultured without peptide, collected after COVID-19 vaccination. Receptors were obtained from a human donor who received a COVID-19 vaccine.

This clone is a singleton in its sample. The chain joins TRBV6-5 to TRBJ2-4, with a weak D call TRBD1 (6 bases). The germline CDR1 and CDR2 sequences are MNHEY and SVGAGI. V dropped 5 bases and J dropped 8 bases, with 13 bases sitting between them. This CDR3 is built from 13 residues. CDR3 sequence (DNA): TGTGCCAGCAGTCGGGACAAGAGGGACATTCAGTACTTC. Amino acid sequence: CASSRDKRDIQYF.

This sequence joins TRBV10-1 and TRBJ2-3; no firm D call. The germline gives CDR1 WNHNN, CDR2 SYGVQD (reference sequence). There are 13 residues in the CDR3. Trimming shortened V by 10 bases and J by 6 bases, and 17 bases separated the two germline ends. The CDR3 sequence is CATSWTSGDTQYF. CDR3 nucleotides: TGCGCCACCTCCTGGACCTCCGGCGATACGCAGTATTTT.

A word on this clone: Other DNA sequences within the sample encode an identical CDR3. The V call is TRBV19, the J call TRBJ2-7, with D perhaps given as TRBD1 or TRBD2 (5 bases each). Looked up from germline, CDR1 is LNHDA and CDR2 is SQIVND (reference sequence). The CDR3 consists of 14 residues. V was trimmed by 5 bases and J by 10 bases, leaving 21 bases between them. This CDR3 reads CASSVTGTPREQYF. DNA for the CDR3: TGTGCCAGTAGTGTCACCGGGACCCCTAGGGAACAGTACTTC.

This sequence joins TRBV2 and TRBJ1-5; D not certain. In germline, CDR1 is SNHLY, CDR2 FYNNEI. This CDR3 region has 14 residues. V was shortened by 4 bases and J by 0 bases, with 7 bases between the two germline ends. CDR3 loop: CASSVRPSNQPQHF. The CDR3 bases are TGTGCCAGCAGTGTACGCCCTAGCAATCAGCCCCAGCATTTT. Complete variable domain (other parts from reference TRBV2 and TRBJ1-5): EPEVTQTPSHQVTQMGQEVILRCVPISNHLYFYWYRQILGQKVEFLVSFYNNEISEKSEIFDDQFSVERPDGSNFTLKIRSTKLEDSAMYFCASSVRPSNQPQHFGDGTRLSIL.

The chain is built from TRBV5-6 and TRBJ2-5; D perhaps matches TRBD1 (6 bases). Germline CDR1 and CDR2: SGHDT and YYEEEE. CDR3 length equals 17 residues. V was clipped by 4 bases and J by 1 base, with 20 bases between them. The DNA for the CDR3 is TGTGCCAGCAGCCCATCCCCCTTGACAGGATTCCAAGAGACCCAGTACTTC. It codes for CASSPSPLTGFQETQYF.

This chain's CDR3 is CASSQDARGEETQYF. CDR3 nucleotide sequence: TGTGCCAGCAGCCAAGACGCGCGGGGGGAAGAGACCCAGTACTTC. This rearrangement joins TRBV3-1 (or the pseudogene TRBV3-2) to TRBJ2-5, with 8 bases fitting TRBD2. The CDR3 contains 15 residues. V trimming: 0 bases; J trimming: 3 bases; junction bases outside the gene matches: 3. Germline values: CDR1 LGHDT, CDR2 YNNKEL (reference sequence).

The chain combines TRBV18 with TRBJ1-5; D perhaps matches TRBD1 (5 bases). V lost 2 bases and J 0 bases, leaving 11 bases between the germline ends. Germline CDR1 and CDR2: KGHSH and LQKENI. CDR3 length equals 16 residues. The DNA of the CDR3 is TGTGCCAGCTCACCAGATCAGGGATATAGCAATCAGCCCCAGCATTTT. Translation gives CASSPDQGYSNQPQHF. The full variable domain, rest sourced from reference TRBV18 and TRBJ1-5, is NAGVMQNPRHLVRRRGQEARLRCSPMKGHSHVYWYRQLPEEGLKFMVYLQKENIIDESGMPKERFSAEFPKEGPSILRIQQVVRGDSAAYFCASSPDQGYSNQPQHFGDGTRLSIL.

The chain uses TRBV7-9 and TRBJ1-2, with TRBD1 identical over 9 bases. The CDR3 spans 14 residues. The J segment lost 8 bases and the V segment lost 4 bases, leaving 8 bases of the junction unmatched. Germline V gene sequence: CDR1 SEHNR, CDR2 FQNEAQ (reference sequence). DNA of the CDR3: TGTGCCAGCAGCTGGGGACAGGGAGGTGGCGGCTACACCTTC. It translates to CASSWGQGGGGYTF.

This chain links TRBV2 with TRBJ1-4; TRBD1 might be the D (5 bases). There are 15 residues in the CDR3. V was pared by 7 bases and J by 1 base, with 13 bases between. CDR1 and CDR2 (germline): SNHLY, FYNNEI. CDR3 loop: CASNRDFLTNEKLFF. The CDR3 DNA reads as TGTGCCAGCAATCGGGACTTCCTAACTAATGAAAAACTGTTTTTT.

The J gene is TRBJ1-6, the V gene TRBV19; TRBD1 agrees at 10 bases. The CDR3 length is 15 residues. V shed 3 bases, J shed 9 bases, and the junction held 5 bases outside the gene matches. Germline V gene sequence: CDR1 LNHDA, CDR2 SQIVND (reference sequence). The CDR3 DNA reads as TGTGCCAGTAGTATGGGACAGGGGATTCGTTCACCCCTCCACTTT. Encoded protein: CASSMGQGIRSPLHF.

The chain is built from TRBV6-5 and TRBJ1-1; the match to TRBD1 covers 8 bases. This CDR3 comprises 15 residues. Germline CDR1 reads MNHEY; CDR2 reads SVGAGI. V lost 7 bases to trimming and J lost 7 bases; unmatched junction nucleotides: 14. CDR3 sequence reads: CASTRTGQAFLEAFF. As DNA, the CDR3 is TGTGCCAGCACAAGAACGGGACAGGCTTTTCTTGAAGCTTTCTTT.

This clone was recorded a few times. The CDR3 nucleotides are TGTGCCAGCAGTTACGGCCAGTATCAGCCCCAGCATTTT. Translated, it gives CASSYGQYQPQHF. The V and J genes are TRBV6-5 and TRBJ1-5; D gene ambiguous. V gave up 2 bases and J gave up 5 bases, with 7 bases separating them. CDR1 is MNHEY, CDR2 SVGAGI, per germline. The length of the CDR3 is 13 residues.

V is TRBV19 and J is TRBJ1-2; 8 nucleotides line up with TRBD1. V dropped 6 bases and J dropped 2; count of bases not matched to a gene: 14. The CDR3 length is 17 residues. Germline CDR1 LNHDA, CDR2 SQIVND (reference sequence). The CDR3 DNA is TGTGCCAGTAGCCCTAAGACAGGGGCCAAACTAAACTATGGCTACACCTTC. It yields the protein CASSPKTGAKLNYGYTF.

This clone was recorded once. The gene calls are TRBV4-1 and TRBJ2-3, with 8 bases matching TRBD2. The trim removed 1 base at V and 6 bases at J, leaving 6 bases unmatched. Germline V lookup: CDR1 MGHRA, CDR2 YSYEKL. The CDR3 spans 15 residues. CDR3 nucleotide sequence: TGCGCCAGCAGCCAAGGAGGCGGGGGGTTGGATACGCAGTATTTT. It specifies CASSQGGGGLDTQYF.

This clone was picked up one time. The J gene is TRBJ1-1, the V gene TRBV5-1; D is possibly TRBD1 (6 bases). Germline V gene sequence: CDR1 SGHRS, CDR2 YFSETQ. CDR3 length: 16 residues. V lost 4 bases, J lost 5 bases, and 21 bases lay in between. The CDR3: CASSEQGGEVGTEAFF. The CDR3 DNA sequence: TGCGCCAGCAGCGAACAGGGAGGAGAGGTAGGAACTGAAGCTTTCTTT.

This rearrangement joins TRBV15 to TRBJ1-1, with D possibly TRBD1 on 6 matching bases. The CDR3 spans 18 residues. The germline V gene has CDR1 LNHNV and CDR2 YYDKDF (reference sequence). Trimming cost V 0 bases and J 0 bases, with 17 bases left between them. In DNA, the CDR3 is TGTGCCACCAGCAGAGATCGGTCGGCAGGGGCGATGAACACTGAAGCTTTCTTT. Protein product: CATSRDRSAGAMNTEAFF.

The genes are TRBV19 and TRBJ2-7, with D tentatively TRBD2 (5 bases). The length of the CDR3 is 14 residues. With 3 bases removed from V and 2 bases from J, the gap between germline ends came to 11 bases. Germline CDR1 is LNHDA and CDR2 is SQIVND (reference sequence). Written as DNA, the CDR3 is TGTGCCAGTAGTATTTACGGGGAGACCTACGAGCAGTACTTC. Amino acids: CASSIYGETYEQYF.

The rearrangement links TRBV6-5 to TRBJ2-5, with D perhaps assigned TRBD1 or TRBD2 (5 bases each). CDR3 length equals 14 residues. V lost 0 bases to trimming and J lost 7 bases, with 12 bases between them. CDR1 is MNHEY, CDR2 SVGAGI, per germline. CDR3 sequence (DNA): TGTGCCAGCAGTTACTCGACAGCGGACGGGACCCAGTACTTC. It specifies CASSYSTADGTQYF.

The chain recombines TRBV3-1 (or the pseudogene TRBV3-2) with TRBJ2-2; D gene ambiguous. The CDR3 is 15 residues long. Trimming left V 0 bases short and J 1 base short, with 6 bases between. Germline V gene data show CDR1 as LGHDT and CDR2 as YNNKEL (reference sequence). The CDR3 DNA is TGTGCCAGCAGCCAAGATCGGTGGAACACCGGGGAGCTGTTTTTT. This gives the protein CASSQDRWNTGELFF.

This chain joins TRBV7-6 and TRBJ2-7; 7 nucleotides agree with TRBD1. The J segment lost 5 bases and the V segment lost 4 bases, leaving 8 bases of the junction unmatched. CDR1 is SGHVS and CDR2 is FNYEAQ in the germline V gene. The CDR3 is 14 amino acids. The CDR3 DNA reads as TGTGCCAGCAGCTCGAGACAGGGCAAGAACGAGCAGTACTTC. This gives the protein CASSSRQGKNEQYF. Full variable domain (outside the CDR3, taken from reference TRBV7-6 and TRBJ2-7): GAGVSQSPRYKVTKRGQDVALRCDPISGHVSLYWYRQALGQGPEFLTYFNYEAQQDKSGLPNDRFSAERPEGSISTLTIQRTEQRDSAMYRCASSSRQGKNEQYFGPGTRLTVT.

The J gene is TRBJ1-5, the V gene TRBV10-2; a weak D match, TRBD1 (6 bases). Trimming cost V 7 bases and J 0 bases, with 13 bases left between them. CDR1 and CDR2 from the germline V gene are WSHSY and SAAADI. CDR3 length: 15 residues. CDR3 amino acids: CASTHAGDSNQPQHF. The CDR3 DNA sequence: TGCGCCAGCACCCACGCAGGGGATAGCAATCAGCCCCAGCATTTT.

The J gene is TRBJ2-3, the V gene TRBV11-2, with D maybe TRBD1 (5 bases). The CDR3 is 17 amino acids. Germline V gene data show CDR1 as SGHAT and CDR2 as FQNNGV. V was clipped by 5 bases and J by 0 bases, with 18 bases between them. CDR3 in amino acids: CASSPGAGVVSTDTQYF. The CDR3 DNA reads as TGTGCCAGCAGCCCTGGGGCCGGAGTGGTTAGCACAGATACGCAGTATTTT.

This clone was picked up one time. The chain recombines TRBV5-1 with TRBJ2-2; 7 positions match TRBD1. With V trimmed by 2 bases and J by 5 bases, 6 bases remained unmatched. CDR1 and CDR2 (germline): SGHRS, YFSETQ. This CDR3 region has 15 residues. CDR3 DNA sequence: TGCGCCAGCAGCTTACTTACAGGGGAGACCGGGGAGCTGTTTTTT. Amino acids: CASSLLTGETGELFF.